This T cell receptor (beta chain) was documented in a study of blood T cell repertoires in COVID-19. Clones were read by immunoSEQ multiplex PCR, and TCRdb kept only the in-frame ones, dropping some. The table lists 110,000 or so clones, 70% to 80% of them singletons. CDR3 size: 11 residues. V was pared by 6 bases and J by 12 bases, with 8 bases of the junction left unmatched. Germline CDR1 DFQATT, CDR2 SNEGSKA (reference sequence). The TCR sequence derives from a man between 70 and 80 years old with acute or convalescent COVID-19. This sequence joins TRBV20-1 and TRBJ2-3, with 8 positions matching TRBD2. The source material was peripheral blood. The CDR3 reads CSAVREARQYF. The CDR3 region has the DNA TGCAGTGCGGTGCGGGAGGCCCGTCAGTATTTT.